These 26 T cell receptor beta chains came from one sample sequenced in a study of OX40 agonist ivuxolimab in advanced cancers. Generated by immunoSEQ multiplex PCR, the TCRdb table keeps only in-frame clones and is missing some. Of roughly 49,000 clones in the sample, around nine tenths were seen once. The sequenced sample was CD4+ or CD8+ T cells sorted from blood, obtained in a trial of the OX40 agonist ivuxolimab. Receptors originate from an adult with an advanced solid tumor such as melanoma, head and neck, liver or kidney cancer.

The chain joins TRBV2 to TRBJ1-5; unclear D gene. Germline lookup yields CDR1 SNHLY and CDR2 FYNNEI. With 2 bases removed from V and 2 bases from J, the gap between germline ends came to 13 bases. The CDR3 runs to 16 residues. The CDR3 DNA follows: TGTGCCAGCAGTGAAATCAGTCTGAGAGGCAATCAGCCCCAGCATTTT. It encodes CASSEISLRGNQPQHF.

The V call is TRBV19, the J call TRBJ1-1; D call uncertain. This CDR3 is built from 12 residues. Trimming cost V 3 bases and J 8 bases, with 10 bases left between them. Germline CDR1 is LNHDA and CDR2 is SQIVND (reference sequence). The CDR3 DNA reads as TGTGCCAGTAGTATTGGGGTGGAGGAAGCTTTCTTT. This encodes CASSIGVEEAFF. Together with reference TRBV19 and TRBJ1-1, the CDR3 gives the full variable domain: DGGITQSPKYLFRKEGQNVTLSCEQNLNHDAMYWYRQDPGQGLRLIYYSQIVNDFQKGDIAEGYSVSREKKESFPLTVTSAQKNPTAFYLCASSIGVEEAFFGQGTRLTVV.

The chain carries TRBV19 and TRBJ1-1; D unresolved. The CDR3 runs to 12 residues. Deletions cut 1 base from V and 7 bases from J, with 7 bases between. CDR1 LNHDA and CDR2 SQIVND come from the germline V gene (reference sequence). CDR3 DNA sequence: TGTGCCAGTAGTATAGGCCAGCTTGAAGCTTTCTTT. This translates into CASSIGQLEAFF. Together with reference TRBV19 and TRBJ1-1, the CDR3 gives the full variable domain: DGGITQSPKYLFRKEGQNVTLSCEQNLNHDAMYWYRQDPGQGLRLIYYSQIVNDFQKGDIAEGYSVSREKKESFPLTVTSAQKNPTAFYLCASSIGQLEAFFGQGTRLTVV.

The chain is built from TRBV27 and TRBJ2-7, with D perhaps TRBD2 (5 bases). Trimming took off 6 bases at V and 3 bases at J, with 15 bases between the two ends. This CDR3 region has 14 residues. CDR1 MNHEY and CDR2 SMNVEV come from the germline V gene (reference sequence). Here the CDR3 DNA reads TGTGCCAGCAGCCCCTTGGGGAGCATCTACGAGCAGTACTTC. Amino acids: CASSPLGSIYEQYF.

The V call is TRBV27, the J call TRBJ1-4; D remains unclear. There are 16 residues in the CDR3. V lost 4 bases and J lost 4, with 16 bases in between. Germline V gene sequence: CDR1 MNHEY, CDR2 SMNVEV (reference sequence). CDR3 region: CASSSTRAKNNEKLFF. The CDR3 DNA is TGTGCCAGCAGTTCGACCCGGGCCAAAAATAATGAAAAACTGTTTTTT.

The chain carries TRBV15 and TRBJ2-5; D ambiguous. The DNA end lines up better with TRBJ2-7; the J call may be wrong. This CDR3 is 14 amino acids long. CDR1 and CDR2 from the germline V gene are LNHNV and YYDKDF (reference sequence). The CDR3 bases are TGTGCCACCAGCAGACAGGAAATCCCCCACGAGCAGTACTTC. Protein product: CATSRQEIPHEQYF.

The rearrangement joins TRBV5-6 to TRBJ1-2; the D gene is possibly TRBD1 (5 bases). V lost 1 base and J lost 8, with 9 bases in between. The germline CDR1 and CDR2 sequences are SGHDT and YYEEEE. The CDR3 has 12 amino acids. CDR3 loop: CASSLRGAGYTF. The DNA of the CDR3 is TGTGCCAGCAGCTTGCGGGGCGCAGGCTACACCTTC.

V and J are TRBV9 and TRBJ2-2; D uncertain. Trimming left V 0 bases short and J 6 bases short, with 6 bases between. The length of the CDR3 is 13 residues. The V gene's germline CDR1 is SGDLS and CDR2 YYNGEE. The CDR3 region is CASSVGPPGELFF. The DNA of the CDR3 is TGTGCCAGCAGCGTAGGCCCACCCGGGGAGCTGTTTTTT. The whole variable domain, filled in from reference TRBV9 and TRBJ2-2, reads DSGVTQTPKHLITATGQRVTLRCSPRSGDLSVYWYQQSLDQGLQFLIQYYNGEERAKGNILERFSAQQFPDLHSELNLSSLELGDSALYFCASSVGPPGELFFGEGSRLTVL.

V is TRBV11-1 and J is TRBJ2-5; 7 bases are shared with TRBD2. Germline-derived CDR1 and CDR2 are SGHAT and FQDESV (reference sequence). The CDR3 spans 16 residues. V trimming: 2 bases; J trimming: 1 base; junction bases outside the gene matches: 7. CDR3 region: CASSLLSGVAQETQYF. The CDR3 DNA reads as TGTGCCAGCAGCTTATTGAGCGGGGTGGCCCAAGAGACCCAGTACTTC.

The CDR3 reads CASSVLYRGHYGYTF. The CDR3 nucleotides read TGTGCCAGCAGTGTCCTATACAGGGGTCACTATGGCTACACCTTC. The rearrangement uses TRBV6-1 and TRBJ1-2; 7 positions agree with TRBD1. With 4 bases clipped from V and 3 bases from J, the junction kept 8 bases outside the gene matches. The CDR3 covers 15 residues. Germline CDR1 MNHNS, CDR2 SASEGT.

The chain employs TRBV11-3 and TRBJ1-3; no firm D call. The CDR3 is 15 amino acids. Trimming pared 2 bases from V and 1 base from J, leaving 9 bases between. Germline-derived CDR1 and CDR2 are SGHNT and YENEEA. CDR3 region: CASSLSIGSGNTIYF. Here the CDR3 DNA reads TGTGCCAGCAGCTTATCCATTGGGTCTGGAAACACCATATATTTT.

The genes are TRBV27 and TRBJ1-1; maybe TRBD1 (6 bases). The V end was cut by 4 bases, the J end by 0 bases, with 12 bases between. CDR1 is MNHEY, CDR2 SMNVEV, per germline (reference sequence). The CDR3 has 15 residues. Written as DNA, the CDR3 is TGTGCCAGCAGTTCTCCACAGGGTATGAACACTGAAGCTTTCTTT. It translates to CASSSPQGMNTEAFF.

The chain employs TRBV13 and TRBJ2-7, with D maybe TRBD1 (5 bases). Germline CDR1 reads PRHDT; CDR2 reads FYEKMQ (reference sequence). V was clipped by 4 bases and J by 5 bases, with 18 bases between them. This CDR3 contains 15 residues. The CDR3 protein is CASSSPGAGRNEQYF. As DNA, the CDR3 is TGTGCCAGCAGCTCACCCGGCGCAGGGCGGAACGAGCAGTACTTC.

The J gene is TRBJ1-6, the V gene TRBV4-3; D gene ambiguous. With 4 bases removed from V and 8 bases from J, the gap between germline ends came to 18 bases. The CDR3 sequence is 16 residues long. Germline V gives CDR1 LGHNA, CDR2 YSLEER. This CDR3 is CASSLIPLGSHSPLHF. The CDR3 DNA is TGCGCCAGCAGCCTGATTCCCCTAGGGTCCCATTCACCCCTCCACTTT.

The V call is TRBV27, the J call TRBJ2-7, with D unresolved. This CDR3 is built from 12 residues. Germline V lookup: CDR1 MNHEY, CDR2 SMNVEV (reference sequence). V was pared by 7 bases and J by 0 bases, with 7 bases between. CDR3 nucleotide sequence: TGTGCCAGCAAAAGGAGCTCCTACGAGCAGTACTTC. As protein: CASKRSSYEQYF.

The rearrangement joins TRBV6-5 to TRBJ1-2, with a tentative D call TRBD1 (5 bases). Germline V gene data show CDR1 as MNHEY and CDR2 as SVGAGI. V dropped 5 bases and J dropped 5 bases, with 12 bases sitting between them. The length of the CDR3 is 13 residues. The CDR3 DNA reads as TGTGCCAGCAGTCACAGGACCATGTATGGCTACACCTTC. Encoded protein: CASSHRTMYGYTF.

This sequence joins TRBV19 and TRBJ2-7; 10 bases map to TRBD2. The CDR3 extends over 15 amino acids. Germline assignment: CDR1 LNHDA and CDR2 SQIVND (reference sequence). Losses at the gene ends were 5 bases for V and 5 bases for J; bases not matched to a gene: 9. The CDR3 here is CASSSSSGSSHEQYF. CDR3 sequence (DNA): TGTGCCAGTAGTTCTTCTAGCGGGAGTTCCCACGAGCAGTACTTC.

This clone has just one count. CDR3 amino acids: CASSLVGDEKLFF. In nucleotides, the CDR3 is TGTGCCAGCAGCTTAGTTGGGGATGAAAAACTGTTTTTT. The chain links TRBV7-9 to TRBJ1-4, with D unresolved. Trimming cost V 1 base and J 6 bases, with 6 bases left between them. CDR1 SEHNR and CDR2 FQNEAQ come from the germline V gene (reference sequence). This CDR3 has 13 amino acids.

The chain employs TRBV27 and TRBJ1-5; no clear D. CDR3 length: 12 amino acids. Germline V gives CDR1 MNHEY, CDR2 SMNVEV (reference sequence). V gave up 4 bases and J gave up 3 bases, with 4 bases separating them. CDR3 sequence (DNA): TGTGCCAGCAGTTCGTTCAATCAGCCCCAGCATTTT. Its protein product is CASSSFNQPQHF.

The V gene is TRBV19, the J gene TRBJ2-7, with TRBD2 as a possible D gene (6 bases). The CDR3 consists of 14 residues. CDR1 is LNHDA and CDR2 is SQIVND in the germline V gene (reference sequence). The ends were cut back, 5 bases at V and 1 base at J, with 12 bases in the middle. The CDR3 is CASSEERASYEQYF. Written as DNA, the CDR3 is TGTGCCAGTAGTGAGGAGCGGGCGTCCTACGAGCAGTACTTC. Together with reference TRBV19 and TRBJ2-7, the CDR3 gives the full variable domain: DGGITQSPKYLFRKEGQNVTLSCEQNLNHDAMYWYRQDPGQGLRLIYYSQIVNDFQKGDIAEGYSVSREKKESFPLTVTSAQKNPTAFYLCASSEERASYEQYFGPGTRLTVT.

J is TRBJ2-1 and V is TRBV9; 13 bases fit TRBD2. Germline CDR1 and CDR2: SGDLS and YYNGEE. The ends lost 0 bases at V and 9 bases at J; junction bases unmatched: 6. This CDR3 region has 16 residues. The CDR3 DNA reads as TGTGCCAGCAGCGTAGGATCTACTAGCGGGAGGGTTGAGCAGTTCTTC. Translation: CASSVGSTSGRVEQFF.

V usage is TRBV27 and J usage is TRBJ1-1; D gene unclear. CDR3 length: 14 amino acids. Germline CDR1 MNHEY, CDR2 SMNVEV (reference sequence). Trimming took 0 bases from V and 5 from J, leaving 10 bases between them. The CDR3 region is CASSLSALGTEAFF. The CDR3 DNA reads TGTGCCAGCAGTTTATCGGCCCTAGGGACTGAAGCTTTCTTT.

This clone has more than one count but fewer than ten. The chain has TRBV7-7 and TRBJ1-1, with D unclear. The CDR3 consists of 13 residues. The V end was cut by 3 bases, the J end by 0 bases, with 5 bases between. Germline V gives CDR1 SSHAT, CDR2 FNYEAQ (reference sequence). This CDR3 is CASSFQVNTEAFF. For the CDR3, the DNA is TGTGCCAGCAGCTTTCAAGTGAACACTGAAGCTTTCTTT.

The chain carries TRBV19 and TRBJ2-7; 7 bases are a match to TRBD1. J lost 4 bases, V lost 6 bases, and 9 bases had no gene match. Germline V gene sequence: CDR1 LNHDA, CDR2 SQIVND (reference sequence). CDR3 length: 14 residues. The CDR3 nucleotides read TGTGCCAGTAGGGCAGCAGGGGGATTATACGAGCAGTACTTC. Translated: CASRAAGGLYEQYF.

The chain is built from TRBV4-3 and TRBJ1-5; perhaps TRBD1 as D (5 bases). Germline-derived CDR1 and CDR2 are LGHNA and YSLEER. Trimming left V 0 bases short and J 4 bases short, with 13 bases between. This CDR3 has 16 amino acids. DNA for the CDR3: TGCGCCAGCAGCCAAGATAGGTGGGGGGGAAATCAGCCCCAGCATTTT. It translates to CASSQDRWGGNQPQHF.

This chain connects TRBV27 to TRBJ2-7, with 10 bases lining up with TRBD1. Germline V gene sequence: CDR1 MNHEY, CDR2 SMNVEV (reference sequence). The length of the CDR3 is 14 residues. J gave up 5 bases and V 5 bases, and 6 bases lay outside the gene matches. The CDR3 DNA reads as TGTGCCAGCAGTCCATTCGACAGGGGGCACGAGCAGTACTTC. This gives the protein CASSPFDRGHEQYF.